This T cell receptor (beta chain) appears in the sequencing data of a study of OX40 agonist ivuxolimab in advanced cancers. Study conclusions and caveats: Expanded peripheral T cell antigen specificity was not determined.

To note about this clone: Antigen unknown.

Excluded were patients having autoimmune disease history or systemic immunosuppression. Per germline, CDR1 LGHNA and CDR2 YNFKEQ. The CDR3 covers 16 residues. V lost 6 bases to trimming and J lost 5 bases, with 23 bases between them. Repertoires were generated with immunoSEQ multiplex PCR, while TCRdb's copy carries only in-frame clones and drops some. This sample has about 54,000 clones, with about 89% found just once. The TCR originated in an adult with an advanced solid tumor such as melanoma, head and neck, liver or kidney cancer. The chain employs TRBV4-2 and TRBJ2-7; D tentatively reads TRBD1 or TRBD2 (5 bases each). The starting material was CD4+ or CD8+ T cells sorted from blood, obtained in a trial of the OX40 agonist ivuxolimab. Here the CDR3 reads CASSPGRRSLVDEQYF. Written as DNA, the CDR3 is TGTGCCAGCAGTCCGGGACGGCGGTCGCTGGTCGACGAGCAGTACTTC.